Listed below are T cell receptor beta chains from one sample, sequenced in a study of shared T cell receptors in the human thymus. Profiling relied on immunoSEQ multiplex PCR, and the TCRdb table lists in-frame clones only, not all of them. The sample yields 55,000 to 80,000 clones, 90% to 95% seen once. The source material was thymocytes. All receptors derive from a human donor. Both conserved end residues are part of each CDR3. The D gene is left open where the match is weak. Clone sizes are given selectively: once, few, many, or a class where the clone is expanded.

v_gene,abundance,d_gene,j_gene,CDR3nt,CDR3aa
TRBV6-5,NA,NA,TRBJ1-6,TGTGCCAGCAGTTCCGCTTTGGGGAAGTTACGTTCACCCCTCCACTTT,CASSSALGKLRSPLHF
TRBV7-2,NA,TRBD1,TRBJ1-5,TGTGCCAGCAGCTCGGGACAGGGGGCACAGCCCCAGCATTTT,CASSSGQGAQPQHF
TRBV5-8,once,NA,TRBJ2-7,TGTGCCAGCAGCACTAGAGGCCCGGTTAACGAGCAGTACTTC,CASSTRGPVNEQYF
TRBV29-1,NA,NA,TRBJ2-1,TGCAGCGTTGAAGCAGTTCTGTCAACCCCCCCTGAGCAGTTCTTC,CSVEAVLSTPPEQFF
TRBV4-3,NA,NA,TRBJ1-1,TGCGCCAGCAGCCAAGATTTCCTCCGGGGGGTTGAAGCTTTCTTT,CASSQDFLRGVEAFF
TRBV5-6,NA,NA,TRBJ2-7,TGTGCCAGCAGCTTCACAGCCAATCCCTCCTACGAGCAGTACTTC,CASSFTANPSYEQYF
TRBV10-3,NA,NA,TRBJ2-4,TGTGCCATCAGTGACAGGCGGTTACTAGCCAAAAACATTCAGTACTTC,CAISDRRLLAKNIQYF
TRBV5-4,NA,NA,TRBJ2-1,TGTGCCAGCAGCTTTTACTTTCCGTTCGGGTCCTACAATGAGCAGTTCTTC,CASSFYFPFGSYNEQFF
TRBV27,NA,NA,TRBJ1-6,TGTGCCAGCAGTTTGGACACAAAAACCAAGGGTAATTCACCCCTCCACTTT,CASSLDTKTKGNSPLHF
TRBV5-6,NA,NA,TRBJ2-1,TGTGCCAGCAGCTTGGCCCTCAGGGATCGGGACAATGAGCAGTTCTTC,CASSLALRDRDNEQFF
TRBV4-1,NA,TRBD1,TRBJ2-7,TGCGCCAGCAGCCAAGATTGGGACAGGAGCTACGAGCAGTACTTC,CASSQDWDRSYEQYF
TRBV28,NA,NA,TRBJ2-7,TGTGCCAGCAGTTTATGGGGTGCCGGCGAGCAGTACTTC,CASSLWGAGEQYF
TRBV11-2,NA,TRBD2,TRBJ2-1,TGTGCCAGCAGCTTAGTATTGGGATCCGGGACTAGCGGGTTCGGTGAGCAGTTCTTC,CASSLVLGSGTSGFGEQFF
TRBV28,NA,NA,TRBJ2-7,NA,CASSFLAGAYEQYF
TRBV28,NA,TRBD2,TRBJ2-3,TGTGCCAGCAGTTTCCATAGTATGAACCGTGCGGGGGAGAGAGATACGCAGTATTTT,CASSFHSMNRAGERDTQYF
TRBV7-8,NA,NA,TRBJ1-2,TGTGCCAGCAGCTTAGCGTTGGGGGTCTATGGCTACACCTTC,CASSLALGVYGYTF
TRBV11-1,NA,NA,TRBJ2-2,TGTGCCAGCAGCTTACAGGTCCACGGGGAGCTGTTTTTT,CASSLQVHGELFF
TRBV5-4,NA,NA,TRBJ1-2,TGTGCCAGCAGCTTCGGGGGCCAGGGGAAATCGGGGAACTATGGCTACACCTTC,CASSFGGQGKSGNYGYTF
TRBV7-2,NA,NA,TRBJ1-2,TGTGCCAGCAGCCCCCGCGGCAGGGGTGAGAATGGCTACACCTTC,CASSPRGRGENGYTF
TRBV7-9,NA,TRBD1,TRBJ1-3,TGTGCCAGCAGCTTAGCGCGCACAGGGGTGAAAGGAAACACCATATATTTT,CASSLARTGVKGNTIYF
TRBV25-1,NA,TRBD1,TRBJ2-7,TGTGCCAGCCGGGCCGCGACAGGGGGCTTCGAGCAGTACTTC,CASRAATGGFEQYF
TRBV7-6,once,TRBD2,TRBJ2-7,TGTGCCAGCACCCCCAGCGGGGGGTCCCCCATCGAGCAGTACTTC,CASTPSGGSPIEQYF